This T cell receptor beta chain derives from a study of naive and memory T cell subsets. Findings of the study overall: A few larger clonotypes appeared in naive repertoires, especially CD8, possibly memory cells re-expressing CD45RA.

Two oligonucleotides, mixed equimolar, formed the beta constant-region primer covering TRBC1 and TRBC2. Four rounds of PCR amplified the ligated cDNA using nested alpha and beta constant-region primers plus SP2. From the UMI-ligation and nested PCR reads, TCRdb called clonotypes with MiXCR, one entry per CDR3 protein. The sample includes 150,000 or so distinct CDR3 sequences, 20% to 25% seen only once; the top ten take about 0.11%. The ends lost 1 base at V and 4 bases at J; junction bases unmatched: 13. CDR1 DFQATT and CDR2 SNEGSKA come from the germline V gene (reference sequence). This CDR3 has 17 residues. This clonotype appeared a few times. Its specificity is not known.

Material for sequencing was naive CD4+ T cells from blood. The genes are TRBV20-1 and TRBJ2-1, with TRBD2 identical over 7 bases. This clonotype was obtained from a human donor in good health. CDR3 loop: CSARVPHPGGSYNEQFF. The CDR3 DNA follows: TGCAGTGCTAGAGTCCCGCACCCGGGCGGGAGTTACAATGAGCAGTTCTTC.